The next 9 T cell receptor beta chains were all read from a single sample in a study of cytomegalovirus exposure and HLA in healthy donors. PCR primers comprised 60 Vbeta and 13 Jbeta primers. Clones were sequenced by immunoSEQ multiplex PCR, and TCRdb holds only the in-frame ones, with some missing. The table has about 140,000 clones, approximately 84% seen once. Sequencing used PBMCs. These receptors were taken from a man aged 25-45 years in good health and CMV-seropositive.

The V call is TRBV5-1, the J call TRBJ2-7; 7 bases match TRBD2. The CDR3 consists of 15 residues. The V and J ends lost 0 bases and 3 bases, in that order; junction bases with no gene match: 6. CDR1 SGHRS and CDR2 YFSETQ come from the germline V gene. CDR3 residues: CASSLGLAAGYEQYF. DNA for the CDR3: TGCGCCAGCAGCTTGGGACTAGCAGCCGGCTACGAGCAGTACTTC.

This chain links TRBV2 with TRBJ1-5; D gene unclear. Trimming pared 5 bases from V and 3 bases from J, leaving 14 bases between. The CDR3 length is 15 residues. Germline V lookup: CDR1 SNHLY, CDR2 FYNNEI. CDR3 DNA: TGTGCCAGCAGTCCCGAAGGGAGGGCCAATCAGCCCCAGCATTTT. Its translation is CASSPEGRANQPQHF.

The chain couples TRBV7-2 to TRBJ1-2; TRBD1 matches at 9 bases. V lost 5 bases to trimming and J lost 6 bases; unmatched junction nucleotides: 7. The CDR3 is 14 residues long. In germline, CDR1 is SGHTA, CDR2 FQGNSA. The DNA for the CDR3 is TGTGCCAGCAGCCCACAGGGGGCGCTTAATGGCTACACCTTC. Residues: CASSPQGALNGYTF.

The J gene is TRBJ1-1, the V gene TRBV7-3; TRBD1 agrees at 7 bases. This CDR3 has 15 amino acids. From germline, CDR1 is SGHTA and CDR2 FQGTGA. V shed 0 bases and J 6 bases; nucleotides not matched to a gene: 7. The CDR3 DNA sequence: TGTGCCAGCAGCTTAACCGCAGGGGGGAGCGCTGAAGCTTTCTTT. This encodes CASSLTAGGSAEAFF.

This clone occurred a few times. The CDR3 sequence is CASSLGPAGTDEQYF. CDR3 DNA: TGTGCCAGCAGCTTGGGACCCGCCGGGACAGACGAGCAGTACTTC. The rearrangement joins TRBV5-6 to TRBJ2-7, with 7 bases lining up with TRBD1. This CDR3 has 15 residues. With 0 bases clipped from V and 5 bases from J, the junction kept 8 bases outside the gene matches. Looked up from germline, CDR1 is SGHDT and CDR2 is YYEEEE.

The chain uses TRBV2 and TRBJ2-7; TRBD2 might be the D (6 bases). V was trimmed by 7 bases and J by 3 bases, leaving 19 bases between them. This CDR3 has 15 amino acids. Germline CDR1 SNHLY, CDR2 FYNNEI. The DNA for the CDR3 is TGTGCCAGCAATAGCGGTGCTTCTCTTGGCTACGAGCAGTACTTC. The encoded protein is CASNSGASLGYEQYF.

The rearrangement uses TRBV5-6 and TRBJ2-1; a possible D gene is TRBD2 (6 bases). This CDR3 is 13 amino acids long. CDR1 SGHDT and CDR2 YYEEEE come from the germline V gene. The CDR3: CAASESSYNEQFF. The CDR3 DNA reads TGTGCAGCTAGCGAGAGCTCCTACAATGAGCAGTTCTTC.

The CDR3 DNA reads as TGCGCCAGCAGCTTGGCCGGGTCGGGGGGAGCTAATGAAAAACTGTTTTTT. It yields the protein CASSLAGSGGANEKLFF. The chain carries TRBV5-1 and TRBJ1-4, with D possibly matching TRBD1 (5 bases). In germline, CDR1 is SGHRS, CDR2 YFSETQ. Trimming pared 0 bases from V and 3 bases from J, leaving 15 bases between. CDR3 length: 17 residues.

V is TRBV2 and J is TRBJ2-1; no clear D. Trimming shortened V by 4 bases and J by 7 bases, and 5 bases separated the two germline ends. The CDR3 spans 11 residues. Germline CDR1 and CDR2: SNHLY and FYNNEI. The CDR3 bases are TGTGCCAGCAGTGCATTGAATGAGCAGTTCTTC. Protein product: CASSALNEQFF.